These 29 T cell receptor beta chains originate from one sample sequenced in a study of blood T cell repertoires in COVID-19. Here immunoSEQ multiplex PCR was the method, and the copy in TCRdb shows in-frame clones only, minus some. The sample shows about 74,000 clones, about 88% of them seen only once. What was sequenced was peripheral blood. These receptors all stem from a man in his 70s with active or convalescent COVID-19.

The chain is built from TRBV19 and TRBJ1-3, with TRBD1 matching 7 bases. The junction had 7 bases not matched to a gene; V was cut back by 3 bases and J by 2 bases. This CDR3 is 16 amino acids long. Germline CDR1 and CDR2: LNHDA and SQIVND (reference sequence). CDR3 coding DNA: TGTGCCAGTAGTATCGGAGAACAGGGGACTGGAAACACCATATATTTT. Its protein product is CASSIGEQGTGNTIYF.

V usage is TRBV11-2 and J usage is TRBJ1-5; no reliable D call. V was pared by 1 base and J by 12 bases, with 16 bases between. Germline loops: CDR1 SGHAT, CDR2 FQNNGV. The CDR3 spans 14 residues. The CDR3 region is CASSLGLNEHNQHF. CDR3 DNA sequence: TGTGCCAGCAGCTTAGGACTCAATGAGCATAACCAGCATTTT. The full variable domain, in which reference TRBV11-2 and TRBJ1-5 provide the parts outside the CDR3, is EAGVAQSPRYKIIEKRQSVAFWCNPISGHATLYWYQQILGQGPKLLIQFQNNGVVDDSQLPKDRFSAERLKGVDSTLKIQPAKLEDSAVYLCASSLGLNEHNQHFGDGTRLSIL.

V gene TRBV7-6 combines with J gene TRBJ1-6; a possible D gene is TRBD1 (6 bases). V was trimmed by 0 bases and J by 10 bases, leaving 16 bases between them. The CDR3 has 16 residues. The V gene's germline CDR1 is SGHVS and CDR2 FNYEAQ. The CDR3 loop is CASSLAQGRGGSPLHF. CDR3 coding DNA: TGTGCCAGCAGCTTAGCGCAGGGGAGGGGGGGATCACCCCTCCACTTT.

CDR3 DNA: TGTGCCAGCAGCACCGGACTAGGTGTCACAGATACGCAGTATTTT. This gives the protein CASSTGLGVTDTQYF. The V gene is TRBV9, the J gene TRBJ2-3; 7 positions agree with TRBD2. CDR1 is SGDLS and CDR2 is YYNGEE in the germline V gene. V lost 4 bases to trimming and J lost 2 bases; unmatched junction nucleotides: 7. The CDR3 is 15 amino acids.

The V and J genes are TRBV6-6 and TRBJ2-7; TRBD1 might be the D (7 bases). The CDR3 is made up of 13 amino acids. CDR1 is MNHNY, CDR2 SVGAGI, per germline (reference sequence). The V end lost 7 bases, the J end lost 5 bases, and 15 bases lay between the germline ends. Here the CDR3 reads CASNRQGGNEQYF. CDR3 DNA: TGTGCCAGCAATAGACAGGGAGGAAACGAGCAGTACTTC.

The chain is built from TRBV9 and TRBJ1-6, with 7 bases that match TRBD1. CDR3 size: 15 residues. Trimming cost V 4 bases and J 7 bases; bases outside gene matches: 8. Germline loops: CDR1 SGDLS, CDR2 YYNGEE. CDR3 sequence (DNA): TGTGCCAGCAGCATTTCCGGGACAGTCAATTCACCCCTCCACTTT. Its translation is CASSISGTVNSPLHF. The whole variable domain, filled in from reference TRBV9 and TRBJ1-6, reads DSGVTQTPKHLITATGQRVTLRCSPRSGDLSVYWYQQSLDQGLQFLIQYYNGEERAKGNILERFSAQQFPDLHSELNLSSLELGDSALYFCASSISGTVNSPLHFGNGTRLTVT.

The chain carries TRBV2 and TRBJ2-1; D is unclear. Deletions cut 2 bases from V and 6 bases from J, with 11 bases between. The germline gives CDR1 SNHLY, CDR2 FYNNEI. The CDR3 is 14 amino acids. The chain's CDR3 is CASSEIGGGNEQFF. In DNA form, the CDR3 reads TGTGCCAGCAGTGAAATCGGCGGTGGCAATGAGCAGTTCTTC.

The V gene is TRBV5-1, the J gene TRBJ1-1; 8 nucleotides line up with TRBD1. The CDR3 runs to 14 residues. The germline V gene has CDR1 SGHRS and CDR2 YFSETQ. V was pared by 3 bases and J by 1 base, with 2 bases of the junction left unmatched. The chain's CDR3 is CASSSGQENTEAFF. The CDR3 region has the DNA TGCGCCAGCAGCTCGGGACAGGAGAACACTGAAGCTTTCTTT.

This chain links TRBV28 with TRBJ1-2, with D uncertain. V lost 5 bases and J lost 2, with 9 bases in between. Per the germline V gene, CDR1 is MDHEN and CDR2 is SYDVKM. This CDR3 region has 13 residues. The CDR3 coding sequence is TGTGCCAGCAGTAACACGCCGAACTATGGCTACACCTTC. Protein product: CASSNTPNYGYTF.

The sample holds one count of this clone. The V and J genes are TRBV12-5 and TRBJ2-5, with D uncertain. CDR1 LGHNT and CDR2 FRNRAP come from the germline V gene. The V end was cut by 1 base, the J end by 5 bases, with 14 bases between. CDR3 length: 15 residues. The DNA for the CDR3 is TGTGCTAGTGGTTTGGGGTCAGTTGCTTACGAGACCCAGTACTTC. Translation gives CASGLGSVAYETQYF.

The chain joins TRBV30 to TRBJ1-3; D unresolved. Germline V CDR1 and CDR2: GTSNPN, SVGIG (reference sequence). The CDR3 runs 13 residues. With 4 bases removed from V and 3 bases from J, the gap between germline ends came to 10 bases. CDR3 sequence (DNA): TGTGCCTGGACGGCGGGGTTTGGAAACACCATATATTTT. Protein sequence: CAWTAGFGNTIYF.

The J gene is TRBJ1-2, the V gene TRBV18, with 7 bases lining up with TRBD1. J gave up 3 bases and V 5 bases, and 6 bases lay outside the gene matches. This CDR3 contains 14 residues. CDR1 and CDR2 (germline): KGHSH, LQKENI. CDR3 in DNA: TGTGCCAGCTCATTTGACAGGGCGCACTATGGCTACACCTTC. This codes for CASSFDRAHYGYTF.

The chain couples TRBV30 to TRBJ1-4; 7 bases are a match to TRBD1. The V gene's germline CDR1 is GTSNPN and CDR2 SVGIG (reference sequence). Unmatched junction bases numbered 3, after V lost 2 bases and J lost 0 bases. The CDR3 has 15 amino acids. The CDR3 spells CAWSSTGATNEKLFF. In DNA form, the CDR3 reads TGTGCCTGGAGTTCCACAGGGGCAACTAATGAAAAACTGTTTTTT. The entire variable domain, with the rest obtained from reference TRBV30 and TRBJ1-4, is as follows: SQTIHQWPATLVQPVGSPLSLECTVEGTSNPNLYWYRQAAGRGLQLLFYSVGIGQISSEVPQNLSASRPQDRQFILSSKKLLLSDSGFYLCAWSSTGATNEKLFFGSGTQLSVL.

The V and J genes are TRBV19 and TRBJ2-5, with a tentative D call TRBD2 (5 bases). Trimming pared 4 bases from V and 0 bases from J, leaving 12 bases between. This CDR3 is built from 15 residues. The V gene's germline CDR1 is LNHDA and CDR2 SQIVND (reference sequence). Written as DNA, the CDR3 is TGTGCCAGTAGTAAAGAGCGGAGCCACCAAGAGACCCAGTACTTC. Translated, it gives CASSKERSHQETQYF.

The J gene is TRBJ2-2, the V gene TRBV11-2; 10 positions agree with TRBD1. CDR3 length: 14 residues. Germline CDR1 and CDR2: SGHAT and FQNNGV. V dropped 5 bases and J dropped 6; count of bases not matched to a gene: 3. CDR3 in DNA: TGTGCCAGCAGCCGACAGGGGGCACCCGGGGAGCTGTTTTTT. It translates to CASSRQGAPGELFF.

J is TRBJ2-2 and V is TRBV6-4, with D perhaps TRBD2 (6 bases). Germline values: CDR1 MRHNA, CDR2 SNTAGT. Trimming shortened V by 4 bases and J by 5 bases, and 11 bases separated the two germline ends. The CDR3 has 14 amino acids. The CDR3 DNA follows: TGTGCCAGCAGTGTCAATAGCGGTACCGGGGAGCTGTTTTTT. Its protein product is CASSVNSGTGELFF.

The chain couples TRBV14 to TRBJ2-6, with 7 bases matching TRBD2. CDR1 and CDR2 from the germline V gene are SGHDN and FVKESK. V dropped 1 base and J dropped 3; count of bases not matched to a gene: 12. The CDR3 covers 19 residues. The CDR3 loop reads CASSQGGSGRGVGANVLTF. The CDR3 region has the DNA TGTGCCAGCAGCCAAGGAGGCTCGGGGAGGGGAGTTGGGGCCAACGTCCTGACTTTC.

The chain recombines TRBV5-8 with TRBJ2-1, with 11 positions matching TRBD2. Unmatched junction bases numbered 4, after V lost 0 bases and J lost 5 bases. There are 16 residues in the CDR3. CDR1 and CDR2 (germline): SGHTS, YDEGEE. For the CDR3, the DNA is TGTGCCAGCAGCTTGGAGGGACTAGCGGACGACAATGAGCAGTTCTTC. Its translation: CASSLEGLADDNEQFF.

The chain recombines TRBV2 with TRBJ2-5, with D possibly TRBD2 on 5 matching bases. Germline CDR1 reads SNHLY; CDR2 reads FYNNEI. The V and J ends lost 3 bases and 0 bases respectively, with 8 bases between them. The CDR3 extends over 14 amino acids. CDR3 residues: CASSEGANQETQYF. The CDR3 region has the DNA TGTGCCAGCAGTGAGGGAGCGAACCAAGAGACCCAGTACTTC.

V and J are TRBV6-1 and TRBJ1-2, with 10 bases fitting TRBD1. The CDR3 runs to 16 residues. The ends lost 3 bases at V and 8 bases at J; junction bases unmatched: 12. Germline V gene lookup returns CDR1 MNHNS and CDR2 SASEGT. This CDR3 is CASSEWGGTGDGGYTF. The DNA for the CDR3 is TGTGCCAGCAGTGAGTGGGGAGGGACAGGGGATGGCGGCTACACCTTC.

The chain combines TRBV7-3 with TRBJ2-7, with D unresolved. Germline CDR1 SGHTA, CDR2 FQGTGA. V was cut by 0 bases and J by 2 bases, with 11 bases left in between. The CDR3 has 15 amino acids. The CDR3 DNA follows: TGTGCCAGCAGCTTAACAGCAACCTCCCCCTACGAGCAGTACTTC. Its protein is CASSLTATSPYEQYF.

The genes are TRBV10-3 and TRBJ1-5; D uncertain. V shed 0 bases and J shed 9 bases, with 12 bases lying between them. CDR3 size: 14 residues. Germline V gene data show CDR1 as ENHRY and CDR2 as SYGVKD. CDR3: CAISESGSPGPQHF. CDR3 coding DNA: TGTGCCATCAGTGAGTCTGGGTCACCAGGGCCCCAGCATTTT.

The rearrangement uses TRBV7-9 and TRBJ2-1, with a weak D call TRBD2 (6 bases). From germline, CDR1 is SEHNR and CDR2 FQNEAQ (reference sequence). There are 11 residues in the CDR3. V was pared by 4 bases and J by 12 bases, with 10 bases between. The CDR3 DNA is TGTGCCAGCAGCTCGGGGACTCTGCAGTTCTTC. Its translation: CASSSGTLQFF.

The chain couples TRBV11-2 to TRBJ2-7, with TRBD1 matching over 9 bases. The V gene's germline CDR1 is SGHAT and CDR2 FQNNGV. V lost 6 bases to trimming and J lost 1 base; unmatched junction nucleotides: 7. CDR3 size: 15 residues. CDR3 DNA sequence: TGTGCCAGCAGTTCCGGGACAGGGCCTTCCTACGAGCAGTACTTC. Protein: CASSSGTGPSYEQYF.

CDR3 in DNA: TGTGCCAGCAGCCTACATACTCCATCGGGAGGTGTTATGAATGAGCAGTTCTTC. Its protein product is CASSLHTPSGGVMNEQFF. This chain uses TRBV21-1 with TRBJ2-1; TRBD2, the table's D call, was not compared with the DNA. TRBV21-1 is a documented pseudogene. This CDR3 is 18 amino acids long.

The genes are TRBV9 and TRBJ2-2, with a weak D call TRBD2 (6 bases). The germline gives CDR1 SGDLS, CDR2 YYNGEE. This CDR3 contains 14 residues. The V and J ends lost 0 bases and 5 bases respectively, with 8 bases between them. CDR3 sequence reads: CASSVDRGTGELFF. The CDR3 nucleotides read TGTGCCAGCAGCGTAGACCGGGGGACCGGGGAGCTGTTTTTT.

The chain is built from TRBV6-4 and TRBJ1-6; D not certain. Trimming left V 1 base short and J 10 bases short, with 8 bases between. Germline lookup yields CDR1 MRHNA and CDR2 SNTAGT. The CDR3 covers 13 residues. In nucleotides, the CDR3 is TGTGCCAGCAGTGACTACCGGGGATCACCCCTCCACTTT. Its protein is CASSDYRGSPLHF.

The chain combines TRBV6-6 with TRBJ1-4; a possible D gene is TRBD1 (5 bases). Trimming removed 2 bases at V and 5 bases at J, with 6 bases between. The CDR3 contains 13 residues. Germline V gene lookup returns CDR1 MNHNY and CDR2 SVGAGI (reference sequence). The CDR3 is CASSYRQNEKLFF. CDR3 in DNA: TGTGCCAGCAGTTACAGACAGAATGAAAAACTGTTTTTT.

This chain uses TRBV28 with TRBJ1-6; 7 positions match TRBD1. CDR1 and CDR2 from the germline V gene are MDHEN and SYDVKM. V shed 5 bases and J 13 bases; nucleotides not matched to a gene: 8. The CDR3 sequence is 13 residues long. CDR3 nucleotides: TGTGCCAGCAGTGCACGACAGGGCGGGCCCCTCCACTTT. As protein: CASSARQGGPLHF.